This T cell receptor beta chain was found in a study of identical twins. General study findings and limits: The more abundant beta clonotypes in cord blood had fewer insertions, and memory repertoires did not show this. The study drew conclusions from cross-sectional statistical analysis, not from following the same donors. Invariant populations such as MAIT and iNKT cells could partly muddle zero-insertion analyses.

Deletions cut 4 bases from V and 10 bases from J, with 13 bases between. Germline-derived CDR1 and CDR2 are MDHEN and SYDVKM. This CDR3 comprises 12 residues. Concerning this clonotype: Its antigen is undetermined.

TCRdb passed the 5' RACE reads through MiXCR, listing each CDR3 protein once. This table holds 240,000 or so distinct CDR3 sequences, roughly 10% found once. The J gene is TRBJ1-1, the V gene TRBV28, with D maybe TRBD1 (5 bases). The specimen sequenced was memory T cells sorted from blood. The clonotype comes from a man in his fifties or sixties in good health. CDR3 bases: TGTGCCAGCAGTTCGCTGCGGGGGAGAGCTTTCTTT. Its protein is CASSSLRGRAFF.